Listed here are 31 T cell receptor beta chains from one sample, sequenced in a study of blood T cell repertoires in COVID-19. Assay used: immunoSEQ multiplex PCR; TCRdb lists only in-frame clones, some missing. The data contain 140,000 or so clones, 80% to 90% of them singletons. The sequenced material came from peripheral blood. All receptors derive from a human donor with acute or convalescent COVID-19. The donor label of this sample is uncertain.

The genes are TRBV30 and TRBJ2-3; the D gene is possibly TRBD2 (7 bases). Trimming cost V 5 bases and J 0 bases, with 15 bases left between them. This CDR3 comprises 15 residues. Germline lookup yields CDR1 GTSNPN and CDR2 SVGIG (reference sequence). DNA for the CDR3: TGTGCCTGGGGTAGGGGGGGGGCTAGCACAGATACGCAGTATTTT. Amino acid sequence: CAWGRGGASTDTQYF.

The J gene is TRBJ2-7, the V gene TRBV15; D may be TRBD2 (5 bases). CDR3 size: 14 residues. Trimming cost V 3 bases and J 5 bases, with 14 bases left between them. The germline CDR1 and CDR2 sequences are LNHNV and YYDKDF (reference sequence). CDR3 loop: CATSRGSVLNEQYF. The CDR3, as DNA: TGTGCCACCAGCAGGGGTAGCGTACTCAACGAGCAGTACTTC. The full variable domain, with the rest looked up from reference TRBV15 and TRBJ2-7, is DAMVIQNPRYQVTQFGKPVTLSCSQTLNHNVMYWYQQKSSQAPKLLFHYYDKDFNNEADTPDNFQSRRPNTSFCFLDIRSPGLGDTAMYLCATSRGSVLNEQYFGPGTRLTVT.

For the CDR3, the DNA is TGTGCCTGGAGTGGAAAGGACAGCAAATCCTACAATGAGCAGTTCTTC. Translating it yields CAWSGKDSKSYNEQFF. The J gene is TRBJ2-1, the V gene TRBV30; weak D call: TRBD1 (6 bases). This CDR3 is 16 amino acids long. Germline values: CDR1 GTSNPN, CDR2 SVGIG (reference sequence). Trimming cost V 1 base and J 1 base, with 14 bases left between them. The variable domain in full, with the rest retrieved from reference TRBV30 and TRBJ2-1, is SQTIHQWPATLVQPVGSPLSLECTVEGTSNPNLYWYRQAAGRGLQLLFYSVGIGQISSEVPQNLSASRPQDRQFILSSKKLLLSDSGFYLCAWSGKDSKSYNEQFFGPGTRLTVL.

The V call is TRBV27, the J call TRBJ1-6, with D possibly matching TRBD1 (5 bases). Per the germline V gene, CDR1 is MNHEY and CDR2 is SMNVEV (reference sequence). V lost 5 bases to trimming and J lost 8 bases, with 10 bases between them. The CDR3 sequence is 13 residues long. The CDR3 region is CASSMRGDSPLHF. The CDR3 DNA reads as TGTGCCAGCAGTATGCGGGGGGATTCACCCCTCCACTTT.

This clone was seen a single time. V is TRBV27 and J is TRBJ1-5; possibly TRBD1 for D (6 bases). Trimming cost V 1 base and J 4 bases, with 17 bases left between them. The germline V gene has CDR1 MNHEY and CDR2 SMNVEV (reference sequence). This CDR3 has 17 residues. This CDR3 reads CASSLLQPGVLNQPQHF. The CDR3 bases are TGTGCCAGCAGTTTATTACAACCAGGGGTATTGAATCAGCCCCAGCATTTT.

The gene calls are TRBV14 and TRBJ2-7; 10 positions match TRBD2. The germline gives CDR1 SGHDN, CDR2 FVKESK. CDR3 length: 14 amino acids. V lost 4 bases and J lost 3; bases outside the gene matches: 3. As DNA, the CDR3 is TGTGCCAGCAGCCTCTCTAGCGGGAGCTACGAGCAGTACGTC. This gives the protein CASSLSSGSYEQYV.

The genes are TRBV5-1 and TRBJ2-7; a possible D gene is TRBD1 (6 bases). Trimming took off 0 bases at V and 2 bases at J, with 9 bases between the two ends. CDR3 length: 14 amino acids. CDR1 is SGHRS and CDR2 is YFSETQ in the germline V gene. For the CDR3, the DNA is TGCGCCAGCAGCTTGGGGGGGCATGCCTACGAGCAGTACTTC. Translated, it gives CASSLGGHAYEQYF.

The chain employs TRBV11-2 and TRBJ2-7; 7 bases fit TRBD2. Germline values: CDR1 SGHAT, CDR2 FQNNGV. This CDR3 contains 16 residues. The J segment lost 0 bases and the V segment lost 5 bases, leaving 10 bases of the junction unmatched. The DNA of the CDR3 is TGTGCCAGCAGCGACTCCGGGACTACTTACTCCTACGAGCAGTACTTC. Its protein is CASSDSGTTYSYEQYF.

The gene calls are TRBV7-2 and TRBJ1-1; D is ambiguous. V dropped 6 bases and J dropped 0 bases, with 8 bases sitting between them. The CDR3 extends over 13 amino acids. Germline values: CDR1 SGHTA, CDR2 FQGNSA. CDR3: CASRDFMNTEAFF. The CDR3 coding sequence is TGTGCCAGCAGGGACTTTATGAACACTGAAGCTTTCTTT.

This CDR3 is CASSIGLIAVSTDTQYF. Here the CDR3 DNA reads TGTGCCAGTAGTATCGGGCTTATAGCGGTTAGCACAGATACGCAGTATTTT. The chain recombines TRBV19 with TRBJ2-3; D is possibly TRBD2 (6 bases). Looked up from germline, CDR1 is LNHDA and CDR2 is SQIVND (reference sequence). Trimming removed 3 bases at V and 0 bases at J, with 16 bases between. The CDR3 extends over 17 amino acids.

CDR3 sequence (DNA): TGTGCCAGCAGCTTGGGACTAGAATCCTACGAGCAGTACGTC. Translation: CASSLGLESYEQYV. The chain uses TRBV7-2 and TRBJ2-7, with TRBD2 matching 8 bases. Germline V CDR1 and CDR2: SGHTA, FQGNSA. Trimming cost V 3 bases and J 1 base; bases outside gene matches: 2. The CDR3 is made up of 14 amino acids.

The gene calls are TRBV15 and TRBJ2-7; D is perhaps TRBD2 (6 bases). Germline loops: CDR1 LNHNV, CDR2 YYDKDF (reference sequence). This CDR3 region has 18 residues. V shed 3 bases and J shed 2 bases, with 23 bases lying between them. The CDR3 nucleotides are TGTGCCACCAGCAGGTTCTTTTTTTCCGGACTACCGGCCTACGAGCAGTACGTC. This translates into CATSRFFFSGLPAYEQYV.

The chain is built from TRBV18 and TRBJ2-5, with TRBD2 as a possible D gene (7 bases). The CDR3 has 16 amino acids. Germline V CDR1 and CDR2: KGHSH, LQKENI. Deletions cut 0 bases from V and 3 bases from J, with 14 bases between. The CDR3 loop reads CASSPPAGGLKETQYF. CDR3 DNA: TGTGCCAGCTCACCACCTGCCGGGGGGCTCAAAGAGACCCAGTACTTC.

This chain joins TRBV7-2 and TRBJ1-5; D might be TRBD1 (6 bases). There are 13 residues in the CDR3. Germline-derived CDR1 and CDR2 are SGHTA and FQGNSA. The ends were cut back, 4 bases at V and 6 bases at J, with 10 bases in the middle. The CDR3 loop reads CASSSNRVQPQHF. For the CDR3, the DNA is TGTGCCAGCAGCTCTAACAGGGTTCAGCCCCAGCATTTT.

The rearrangement links TRBV29-1 to TRBJ1-2; the D is unclear. The CDR3 has 10 residues. The V end lost 5 bases, the J end lost 5 bases, and 6 bases lay between the germline ends. Germline CDR1 reads SQVTM; CDR2 reads ANQGSEA. CDR3 in amino acids: CSVLLYGYTF. The CDR3 DNA is TGCAGCGTTCTCCTTTATGGCTACACCTTC.

In the case of this clone: One end of the junction does not line up with germline, which may come from a read error. The chain recombines TRBV7-7 with TRBJ2-3, with a tentative D call TRBD1 (5 bases). The CDR3 length is 15 residues. Per the germline V gene, CDR1 is SSHAT and CDR2 is FNYEAQ (reference sequence). The CDR3 sequence is CASSARTLSTDTQYF. CDR3 nucleotides: TGTGCTAGCAGCGCCCGGACACTTAGCACAGATACGCAGTATTTT.

The chain joins TRBV4-1 to TRBJ1-6; 11 nucleotides match TRBD1. The CDR3 runs 17 residues. Per germline, CDR1 MGHRA and CDR2 YSYEKL. After removal of 4 bases from V and 8 bases from J, the junction contained 10 bases not matched to a gene. This CDR3 reads CASSPKEGQGVDSPLHF. CDR3 sequence (DNA): TGCGCCAGCAGCCCCAAAGAGGGACAGGGGGTAGATTCACCCCTCCACTTT.

The rearrangement joins TRBV24-1 to TRBJ1-5; 7 nucleotides match TRBD1. The V and J ends lost 4 bases and 6 bases, in that order; junction bases with no gene match: 5. The CDR3 consists of 14 residues. CDR1 KGHDR and CDR2 SFDVKD come from the germline V gene. The CDR3 is CATSESGGGQPQHF. CDR3 in DNA: TGTGCCACCAGTGAATCAGGGGGTGGTCAGCCCCAGCATTTT.

The chain couples TRBV19 to TRBJ1-6, with 9 bases fitting TRBD1. CDR3 length equals 16 residues. With 6 bases clipped from V and 7 bases from J, the junction kept 10 bases outside the gene matches. Germline CDR1 is LNHDA and CDR2 is SQIVND (reference sequence). The CDR3 region is CASRPTGGAENSPLHF. The DNA of the CDR3 is TGTGCCAGTAGACCAACAGGGGGCGCGGAAAATTCACCCCTCCACTTT.

This clone has just one count. The chain couples TRBV5-8 to TRBJ1-5, with D possibly being TRBD1 (5 bases). Trimming took off 0 bases at V and 2 bases at J, with 12 bases between the two ends. Germline CDR1 is SGHTS and CDR2 is YDEGEE. The CDR3 is 16 residues long. Here the CDR3 DNA reads TGTGCCAGCAGCTTGGGTGCGGGGGTTGGCAATCAGCCCCAGCATTTT. Translation: CASSLGAGVGNQPQHF.

This chain joins TRBV5-5 and TRBJ2-4; D is perhaps TRBD2 (5 bases). V was pared by 0 bases and J by 2 bases, with 9 bases between. CDR3 size: 15 residues. From germline, CDR1 is SGHKS and CDR2 YYEKEE (reference sequence). The CDR3 coding sequence is TGTGCCAGCAGCTTGGCGGGGATTTCCAAAAACATTCAGTACTTC. Residues: CASSLAGISKNIQYF.

In DNA, the CDR3 is TGTGCCAGCGCTACCTCTGGGGCCAACGTCCTGACTTTC. Residues: CASATSGANVLTF. The V call is TRBV27, the J call TRBJ2-6; no reliable D call. Trimming shortened V by 8 bases and J by 0 bases, and 5 bases separated the two germline ends. CDR1 MNHEY and CDR2 SMNVEV come from the germline V gene (reference sequence). The CDR3 sequence is 13 residues long. Supplemented by reference TRBV27 and TRBJ2-6, the full variable domain reads EAQVTQNPRYLITVTGKKLTVTCSQNMNHEYMSWYRQDPGLGLRQIYYSMNVEVTDKGDVPEGYKVSRKEKRNFPLILESPSPNQTSLYFCASATSGANVLTFGAGSRLTVL.

This rearrangement joins TRBV18 to TRBJ1-6, with a possible D match to TRBD1 (6 bases). This CDR3 comprises 15 residues. The germline V and J ends were trimmed by 6 bases and 8 bases, with 17 bases remaining between them. The germline V gene has CDR1 KGHSH and CDR2 LQKENI. Here the CDR3 reads CASSLTGTHDSPLHF. The CDR3 DNA reads as TGTGCCAGCTCCCTTACCGGGACACATGATTCACCCCTCCACTTT.

This rearrangement joins TRBV6-6 to TRBJ1-1; weak D call: TRBD1 (5 bases). This CDR3 has 12 residues. V lost 6 bases to trimming and J lost 8 bases, with 13 bases between them. The V gene's germline CDR1 is MNHNY and CDR2 SVGAGI (reference sequence). The CDR3 nucleotides are TGTGCCAGCAGATTTGACAGCGCCGAAGCTTTCTTT. Translating gives CASRFDSAEAFF.

V usage is TRBV5-5 and J usage is TRBJ2-2; 7 bases map to TRBD1. V trimming: 7 bases; J trimming: 1 base; junction bases outside the gene matches: 13. The CDR3 covers 17 residues. Per the germline V gene, CDR1 is SGHKS and CDR2 is YYEKEE (reference sequence). The CDR3 spells CASGRQPGQKNTGELFF. The CDR3 region has the DNA TGTGCCAGCGGCAGACAACCGGGACAGAAGAACACCGGGGAGCTGTTTTTT.

The chain joins TRBV4-3 to TRBJ1-1; the D gene is possibly TRBD1 (5 bases). This CDR3 is built from 15 residues. The germline gives CDR1 LGHNA, CDR2 YSLEER. With 3 bases removed from V and 2 bases from J, the gap between germline ends came to 13 bases. CDR3 region: CASSQGLTVNTEAFF. In DNA, the CDR3 is TGCGCCAGCAGCCAGGGTCTGACAGTCAACACTGAAGCTTTCTTT.

This clone was seen once. This chain connects TRBV11-2 to TRBJ2-1; the match to TRBD2 covers 10 bases. Looked up from germline, CDR1 is SGHAT and CDR2 is FQNNGV. The CDR3 consists of 16 residues. V trimming: 5 bases; J trimming: 6 bases; junction bases outside the gene matches: 10. CDR3 sequence (DNA): TGTGCCAGCAGCCATCAAACTAGCGGGATTACCAATGAGCAGTTCTTC. Protein product: CASSHQTSGITNEQFF.

This clone was recorded only once. This CDR3 reads CAISEDSYGYTF. The DNA of the CDR3 is TGTGCCATCAGTGAGGACAGCTATGGCTACACCTTC. V gene TRBV10-3 combines with J gene TRBJ1-2; the D gene is possibly TRBD1 (5 bases). CDR3 length equals 12 residues. Deletions cut 2 bases from V and 4 bases from J, with 5 bases between. The germline V gene has CDR1 ENHRY and CDR2 SYGVKD.

The rearrangement joins TRBV9 to TRBJ1-2; D is unclear. Deletions cut 0 bases from V and 3 bases from J, with 12 bases between. The CDR3 totals 15 residues. CDR1 is SGDLS, CDR2 YYNGEE, per germline. The CDR3 here is CASSVGGLIHYGYTF. The CDR3 DNA reads TGTGCCAGCAGCGTAGGAGGGCTTATTCACTATGGCTACACCTTC.

Here the CDR3 reads CASSYRTTSGANVLTF. DNA for the CDR3: TGTGCCAGCAGTTACCGGACAACCTCTGGGGCCAACGTCCTGACTTTC. The genes are TRBV6-5 and TRBJ2-6, with a possible D match to TRBD1 (5 bases). Trimming cost V 2 bases and J 0 bases, with 8 bases left between them. This CDR3 spans 16 amino acids. In germline, CDR1 is MNHEY, CDR2 SVGAGI.

This rearrangement joins TRBV28 to TRBJ1-6; D gene unclear. Germline CDR1 and CDR2: MDHEN and SYDVKM. The CDR3 has 12 residues. The germline V and J ends were trimmed by 5 bases and 7 bases, with 6 bases remaining between them. CDR3 amino acids: CASSANNSPLHF. Written as DNA, the CDR3 is TGTGCCAGCAGTGCGAACAATTCACCCCTCCACTTT.